The rows below give T cell receptor beta chains drawn from one sample of a study of CD8 T cells in Susac syndrome. TCRdb reanalysed the immunoSEQ multiplex PCR reads using MiXCR and keeps one entry per CDR3 protein. In the table there are roughly 150,000 distinct CDR3 sequences, nearly 97% of which are singletons. Sequencing was carried out using CD4+ T cells from PBMCs. The receptor set was obtained from a human donor with Susac syndrome. The CDR3 runs from the conserved cysteine through the conserved F or W. The D gene is left open where the match is weak. Not all rows give a size; the values are once, few, many and, for expanded clones, a class.

J: TRBJ2-1; V: TRBV23-1; size: NA; D: NA; CDR3: CASSQWSVNEQFF; DNA: TGCGCCAGCAGTCAATGGTCCGTCAATGAGCAGTTCTTC
J: TRBJ2-7; V: TRBV28; size: few; D: NA; CDR3: CASSFGTYEQYF; DNA: TGTGCCAGCAGTTTTGGTACCTACGAGCAGTACTTC
J: TRBJ2-2; V: TRBV6-5; size: NA; D: TRBD1; CDR3: CASRVGRGSTGELFF; DNA: TGTGCCAGCAGAGTGGGCAGGGGGAGTACCGGGGAGCTGTTTTTT
J: TRBJ2-7; V: TRBV9; size: NA; D: TRBD1; CDR3: CASSGNRGNEQYF; DNA: TGTGCCAGCAGCGGAAACAGGGGAAACGAGCAGTACTTC
J: TRBJ1-5; V: TRBV20-1; size: NA; D: TRBD1; CDR3: CSARRGQGRQEPQHF; DNA: TGCAGTGCTAGAAGGGGACAGGGGCGCCAGGAGCCCCAGCATTTT
J: TRBJ2-6; V: TRBV29-1; size: NA; D: NA; CDR3: CSSGDSGANVLTF; DNA: TGCAGCTCCGGGGACTCTGGGGCCAACGTCCTGACTTTC
J: TRBJ2-3; V: TRBV11-3; size: NA; D: TRBD1; CDR3: CASSSGTGVRGTDTQYF; DNA: TGTGCCAGCAGCTCCGGGACAGGGGTAAGAGGGACAGATACGCAGTATTTT
J: TRBJ2-7; V: TRBV29-1; size: once; D: TRBD1; CDR3: CSGRGQGEQYF; DNA: TGCAGCGGGAGGGGACAGGGTGAGCAGTACTTC
J: TRBJ1-5; V: TRBV18; size: NA; D: TRBD1; CDR3: CASSPGQDQPQHF; DNA: TGTGCCAGCTCACCCGGACAGGATCAGCCCCAGCATTTT
J: TRBJ1-5; V: TRBV6-2/TRBV6-3; size: NA; D: TRBD1; CDR3: CATRTGQGTSNQPQHF; DNA: TGTGCCACCAGAACAGGACAGGGAACGAGCAATCAGCCCCAGCATTTT
J: TRBJ2-7; V: TRBV5-1; size: NA; D: TRBD1; CDR3: CASRLWWDRGFVYEQYF; DNA: TGCGCCAGCAGATTATGGTGGGACAGGGGTTTTGTGTACGAGCAGTACTTC
J: TRBJ2-7; V: TRBV10-3; size: NA; D: NA; CDR3: CAISESRQGDEQYF; DNA: TGTGCCATCAGTGAGTCGAGGCAGGGCGACGAGCAGTACTTC
J: TRBJ1-1; V: TRBV18; size: NA; D: NA; CDR3: CASSQLEKGTEAFF; DNA: TGTGCCAGCTCCCAGCTGGAGAAGGGCACTGAAGCTTTCTTT
J: TRBJ1-1; V: TRBV18; size: NA; D: NA; CDR3: CASSPLSNTEAFF; DNA: TGTGCCAGCTCACCACTGAGCAACACTGAAGCTTTCTTT
J: TRBJ2-4; V: TRBV25-1; size: NA; D: TRBD1; CDR3: CASKGAAKNIQYF; DNA: TGTGCCAGCAAGGGGGCCGCCAAAAACATTCAGTACTTC
J: TRBJ2-3; V: TRBV12-3/TRBV12-4; size: NA; D: TRBD2; CDR3: CASSHTLAGGPDTQYF; DNA: TGTGCCAGCAGCCACACGCTAGCGGGAGGGCCTGATACGCAGTATTTT
J: TRBJ1-1; V: TRBV3-1; size: NA; D: TRBD1; CDR3: CASSQATGGGNTEAFF; DNA: TGTGCCAGCAGCCAAGCGACAGGGGGGGGGAACACTGAAGCTTTCTTT
J: TRBJ2-2; V: TRBV2; size: NA; D: NA; CDR3: CASRLDTGELFF; DNA: TGTGCCAGCCGGCTAGACACCGGGGAGCTGTTTTTT
J: TRBJ2-7; V: TRBV20-1; size: NA; D: TRBD2; CDR3: CSANQREVPYEQYF; DNA: TGCAGTGCTAACCAGCGGGAGGTACCCTACGAGCAGTACTTC
J: TRBJ1-2; V: TRBV7-9; size: NA; D: NA; CDR3: CASSRRGRDYGYTF; DNA: TGTGCCAGCAGCCGCCGCGGGAGGGACTATGGCTACACCTTC
J: TRBJ2-1; V: TRBV3-1; size: NA; D: TRBD2; CDR3: CASSLVRDYYNEQFF; DNA: TGTGCCAGCAGCCTAGTCCGGGACTACTACAATGAGCAGTTCTTC
J: TRBJ2-1; V: TRBV29-1; size: NA; D: TRBD2; CDR3: CSVRPGLAGEQFF; DNA: TGCAGCGTTAGACCGGGACTAGCCGGTGAGCAGTTCTTC
J: TRBJ2-1; V: TRBV15; size: NA; D: TRBD2; CDR3: CATSTDIAGGLYNEQFF; DNA: TGTGCCACCAGCACCGACATAGCGGGGGGGCTTTACAATGAGCAGTTCTTC
J: TRBJ2-3; V: TRBV28; size: NA; D: NA; CDR3: CASSFGLFADTQYF; DNA: TGTGCCAGCAGTTTTGGTCTATTTGCAGATACGCAGTATTTT
J: TRBJ2-7; V: TRBV25-1; size: NA; D: TRBD2; CDR3: CASSEYPSGRTEQYF; DNA: TGTGCCAGCAGTGAATACCCTAGCGGGAGAACCGAGCAGTACTTC
J: TRBJ1-6; V: TRBV12-3/TRBV12-4; size: NA; D: TRBD1; CDR3: CASLQGTGSGTLHF; DNA: TGTGCCAGCCTCCAAGGGACAGGCTCTGGTACCCTCCACTTT
J: TRBJ2-6; V: TRBV4-1; size: NA; D: TRBD1; CDR3: CASSQEAFPGQVTSGANVLTF; DNA: TGCGCCAGCAGCCAAGAGGCCTTTCCGGGACAGGTGACCTCTGGGGCCAACGTCCTGACTTTC
J: TRBJ2-3; V: TRBV4-2; size: NA; D: NA; CDR3: CASSHTGRGTDTQYF; DNA: TGTGCCAGCAGCCATACAGGGAGGGGGACTGATACGCAGTATTTT